The TCR beta chain described here comes from a study of blood T cells in healthy people across ages. Overall study: Capture by template switching was about one barcoded beta molecule per two T cells.

This CDR3 comprises 14 residues. Germline values: CDR1 SSHAT, CDR2 FNYEAQ (reference sequence). Isolation yielded PBMCs, at least 6.5 million per sample, in every case. Regarding this clonotype: A read error may produce the germline difference seen at one junction end.

For the second PCR, which ran for about 7 to 11 cycles, a sample-barcoded 5' primer and a J-beta primer mix were used. Carrying 12 random nucleotides, a template-switch adaptor labeled each individual cDNA molecule. Every sample produced at least 3 million CDR3-containing paired-end reads. MiXCR, applied by TCRdb to the 5' RACE reads, yields one record per CDR3 protein. The top ten clones hold roughly 25% of a sample with some 780,000 distinct CDR3 sequences, more than 55% of them seen once. The sequenced sample was blood. The chain joins TRBV7-7 to TRBJ2-5; 8 nucleotides align to TRBD2. This TCR was recovered from a man in his forties or fifties in good health. Written as DNA, the CDR3 is TGTGCTAGCAGCTCCGGGACTAGTAGAGGAACCCAGTACTTC. Translated: CASSSGTSRGTQYF.